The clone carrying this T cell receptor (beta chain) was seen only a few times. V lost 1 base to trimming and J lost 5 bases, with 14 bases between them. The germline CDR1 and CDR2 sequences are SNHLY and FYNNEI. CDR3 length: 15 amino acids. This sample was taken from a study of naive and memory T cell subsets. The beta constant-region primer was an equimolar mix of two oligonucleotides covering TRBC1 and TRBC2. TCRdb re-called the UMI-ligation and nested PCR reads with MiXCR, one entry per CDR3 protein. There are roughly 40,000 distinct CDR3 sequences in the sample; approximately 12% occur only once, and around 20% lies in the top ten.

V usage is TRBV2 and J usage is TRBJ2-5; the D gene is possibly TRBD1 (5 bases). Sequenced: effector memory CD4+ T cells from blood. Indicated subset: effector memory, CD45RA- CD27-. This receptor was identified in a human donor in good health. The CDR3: CASSEGNRGIETQYF. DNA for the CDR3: TGTGCCAGCAGTGAAGGGAATAGGGGTATCGAGACCCAGTACTTC.